A selection of T cell receptor beta chains follows, all from one sample in a study of T-cell reconstitution after alpha-beta-depleted transplantation in children. TCRdb redid the calling of the PCR reads with MiXCR, one entry per CDR3 protein. The repertoire holds about 900,000 distinct CDR3 sequences, with less than 30% as singletons. The material was PBMCs, mostly from graft donor cells, obtained 360 days after TCRalphabeta/CD19-depleted stem cell transplant. These receptors all stem from a boy under two years old who had a stem cell transplant for SCID, so the T cells may come from the graft donor. Each CDR3 is given with its conserved first and last residue. Fields, in order: V gene, D gene, J gene, clone size, CDR3 DNA, CDR3 protein. D genes are given only for firm matches. Size is stated for part of the rows, as once, few or many counts, or as a class when the clone is expanded.

TRBV29-1	NA	TRBJ1-2	few	TGCAGCGTTGTTTCCGAAGGAGATTATGGCTACACCTTC	CSVVSEGDYGYTF
TRBV15	NA	TRBJ1-1	few	TGTGCCACCAACCGGAGACAGGACGGCATGAACACTGAAGCTTTCTTT	CATNRRQDGMNTEAFF
TRBV5-1	NA	TRBJ2-7	few	TGCGCCAGCAGCTTGGGATCTCAGGGAGGATACGAGCAGTACTTC	CASSLGSQGGYEQYF
TRBV12-3/TRBV12-4	NA	TRBJ2-3	NA	TGTGCCAGCAACCCATCCACAGATACGCAGTATTTT	CASNPSTDTQYF
TRBV11-2	NA	TRBJ2-5	NA	TGTGCCAGCAAGGAGGGGGGACAAGAGACCCAGTACTTC	CASKEGGQETQYF
TRBV28	TRBD2	TRBJ2-1	NA	TGTGCCAGCAGTTCCCGGGACTACATAAGTAATGAGCAGTTCTTC	CASSSRDYISNEQFF
TRBV7-9	TRBD2	TRBJ2-5	NA	TGTGCCAGCAGCTACCGGACTAGCGAAGAGACCCAGTACTTC	CASSYRTSEETQYF
TRBV5-1	NA	TRBJ2-2	few	TGCGCCAGCGCCCTCGCTCCAACCGGGGAGCTGTTTTTT	CASALAPTGELFF
TRBV5-1	TRBD2	TRBJ2-3	NA	TGCGCCAGCAGCCCGGGACTAGCGGGGAAAGATACGCAGTATTTT	CASSPGLAGKDTQYF
TRBV11-2	NA	TRBJ2-1	NA	TGTGCCAGCAGCTTCCCGGGTGGGGGGGCAGGTAATGAGCAGTTCTTC	CASSFPGGGAGNEQFF
TRBV3-1	TRBD1	TRBJ2-7	NA	TGTGCCAGCAGCCAAGATAACAGGGGGTCCTACGAGCAGTACTTC	CASSQDNRGSYEQYF
TRBV27	TRBD2	TRBJ2-5	NA	TGTGCCAGCCGAGCGGGGGCAGTGGAGACCCAGTACTTC	CASRAGAVETQYF